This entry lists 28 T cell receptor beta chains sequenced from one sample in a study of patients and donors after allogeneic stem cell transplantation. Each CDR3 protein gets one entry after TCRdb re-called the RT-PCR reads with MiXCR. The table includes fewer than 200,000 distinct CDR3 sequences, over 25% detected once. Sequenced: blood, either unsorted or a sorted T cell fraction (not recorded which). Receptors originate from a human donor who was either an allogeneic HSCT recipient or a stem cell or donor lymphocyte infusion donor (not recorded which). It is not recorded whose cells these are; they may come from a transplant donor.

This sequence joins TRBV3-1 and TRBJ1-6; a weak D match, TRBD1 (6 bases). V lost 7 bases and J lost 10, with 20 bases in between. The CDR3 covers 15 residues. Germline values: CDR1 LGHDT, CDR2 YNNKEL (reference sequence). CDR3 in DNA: TGTGCCAGCATCACCTTACAGGGAATTGGGTCACCCCTCCACTTT. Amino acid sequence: CASITLQGIGSPLHF.

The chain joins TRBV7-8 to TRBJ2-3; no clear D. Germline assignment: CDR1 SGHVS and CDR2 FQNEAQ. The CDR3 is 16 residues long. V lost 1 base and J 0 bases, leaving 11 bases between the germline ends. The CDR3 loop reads CASSLGGHLSTDTQYF. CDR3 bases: TGTGCCAGCAGCTTAGGTGGCCATCTTAGCACAGATACGCAGTATTTT. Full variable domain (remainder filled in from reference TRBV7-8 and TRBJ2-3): GAGVSQSPRYKVAKRGQDVALRCDPISGHVSLFWYQQALGQGPEFLTYFQNEAQLDKSGLPSDRFFAERPEGSVSTLKIQRTQQEDSAVYLCASSLGGHLSTDTQYFGPGTRLTVL.

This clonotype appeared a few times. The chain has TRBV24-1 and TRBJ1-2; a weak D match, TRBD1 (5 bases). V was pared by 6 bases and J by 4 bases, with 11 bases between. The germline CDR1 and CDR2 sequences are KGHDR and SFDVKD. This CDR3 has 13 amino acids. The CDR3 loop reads CATSQGAGYGYTF. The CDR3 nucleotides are TGTGCCACCAGTCAGGGTGCAGGCTATGGCTACACCTTC.

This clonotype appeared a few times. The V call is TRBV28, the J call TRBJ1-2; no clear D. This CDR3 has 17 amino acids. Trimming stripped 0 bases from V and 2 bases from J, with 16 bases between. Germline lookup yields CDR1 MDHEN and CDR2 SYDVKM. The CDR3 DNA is TGTGCCAGCAGTTTATGGACCCCGAGGACGGAGAACTATGGCTACACCTTC. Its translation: CASSLWTPRTENYGYTF.

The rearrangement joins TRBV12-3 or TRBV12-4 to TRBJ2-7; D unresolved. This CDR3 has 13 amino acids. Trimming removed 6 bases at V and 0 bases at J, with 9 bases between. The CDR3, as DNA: TGTGCCAGCAGCCTTAGTTTCTCCTACGAGCAGTACTTC. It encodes CASSLSFSYEQYF.

The chain's CDR3 is CASRGQELFF. The CDR3 DNA sequence: TGTGCCAGCAGGGGACAGGAGCTGTTTTTT. V and J are TRBV2 and TRBJ2-2; TRBD1 might be the D (6 bases). Trimming shortened V by 6 bases and J by 10 bases, and 6 bases separated the two germline ends. This CDR3 region has 10 residues. Germline lookup yields CDR1 SNHLY and CDR2 FYNNEI.

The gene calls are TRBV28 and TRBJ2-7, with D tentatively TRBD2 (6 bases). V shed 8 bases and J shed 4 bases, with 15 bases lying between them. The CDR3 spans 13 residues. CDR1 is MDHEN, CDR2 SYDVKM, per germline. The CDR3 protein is CASRGAGLYEQYF. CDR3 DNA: TGTGCCAGCCGTGGGGCGGGGCTATACGAGCAGTACTTC.

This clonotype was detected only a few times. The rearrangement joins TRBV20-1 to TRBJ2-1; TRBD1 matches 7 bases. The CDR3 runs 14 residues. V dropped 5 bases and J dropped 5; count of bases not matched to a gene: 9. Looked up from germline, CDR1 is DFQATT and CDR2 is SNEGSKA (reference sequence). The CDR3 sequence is CSAPRSTGNNEQFF. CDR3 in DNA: TGCAGTGCTCCCCGATCGACAGGGAACAATGAGCAGTTCTTC.

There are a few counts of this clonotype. The CDR3 loop reads CASSPPDYSYNEQFF. The CDR3 coding sequence is TGTGCCAGCAGCCCCCCAGACTACAGCTACAATGAGCAGTTCTTC. The rearrangement uses TRBV3-1 and TRBJ2-1; D is possibly TRBD2 (5 bases). The CDR3 extends over 15 amino acids. The germline gives CDR1 LGHDT, CDR2 YNNKEL (reference sequence). V shed 4 bases and J shed 3 bases, with 13 bases lying between them.

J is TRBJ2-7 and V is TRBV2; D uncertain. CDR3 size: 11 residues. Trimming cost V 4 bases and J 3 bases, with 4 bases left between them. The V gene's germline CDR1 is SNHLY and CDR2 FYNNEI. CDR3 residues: CASSAFYEQYF. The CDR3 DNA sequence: TGTGCCAGCAGTGCCTTCTACGAGCAGTACTTC.

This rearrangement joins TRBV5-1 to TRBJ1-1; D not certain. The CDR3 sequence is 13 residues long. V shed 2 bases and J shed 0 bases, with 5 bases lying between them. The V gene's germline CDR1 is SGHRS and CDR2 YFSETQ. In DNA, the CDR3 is TGCGCCAGCAGCTTTTTCGTGAACACTGAAGCTTTCTTT. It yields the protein CASSFFVNTEAFF.

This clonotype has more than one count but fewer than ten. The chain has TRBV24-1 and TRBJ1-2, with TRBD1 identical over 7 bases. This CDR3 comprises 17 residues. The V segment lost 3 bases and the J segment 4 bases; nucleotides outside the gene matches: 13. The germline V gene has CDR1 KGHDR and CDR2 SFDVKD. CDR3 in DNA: TGTGCCACCAGTGATGGGGACAGACTTTCTCCGACCTATGGCTACACCTTC. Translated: CATSDGDRLSPTYGYTF.

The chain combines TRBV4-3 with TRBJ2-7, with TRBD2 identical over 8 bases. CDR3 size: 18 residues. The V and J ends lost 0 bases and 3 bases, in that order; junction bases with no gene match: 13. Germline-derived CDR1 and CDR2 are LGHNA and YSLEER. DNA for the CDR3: TGCGCCAGCAGCCAAGATTGGAGCGGGAGACGGACGATCTACGAGCAGTACTTC. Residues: CASSQDWSGRRTIYEQYF.

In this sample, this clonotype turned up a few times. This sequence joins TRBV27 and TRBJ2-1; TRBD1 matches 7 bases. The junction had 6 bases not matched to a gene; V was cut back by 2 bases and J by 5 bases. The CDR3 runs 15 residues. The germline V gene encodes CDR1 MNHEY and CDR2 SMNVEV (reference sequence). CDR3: CASSLEDRSHNEQFF. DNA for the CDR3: TGTGCCAGCAGTTTAGAGGACAGGAGCCACAATGAGCAGTTCTTC.

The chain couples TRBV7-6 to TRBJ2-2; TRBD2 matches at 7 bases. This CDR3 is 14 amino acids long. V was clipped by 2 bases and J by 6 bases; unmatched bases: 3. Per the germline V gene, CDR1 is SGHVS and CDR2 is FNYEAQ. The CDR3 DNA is TGTGCCAGCAGCTTATTGACTAGCCCCGGGGAGCTGTTTTTT. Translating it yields CASSLLTSPGELFF.

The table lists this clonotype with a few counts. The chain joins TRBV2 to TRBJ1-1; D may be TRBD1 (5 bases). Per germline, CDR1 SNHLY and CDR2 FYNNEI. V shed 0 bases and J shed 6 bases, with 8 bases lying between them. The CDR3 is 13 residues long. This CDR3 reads CASSEARGSEAFF. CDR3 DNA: TGTGCCAGCAGTGAAGCGCGGGGGTCTGAAGCTTTCTTT. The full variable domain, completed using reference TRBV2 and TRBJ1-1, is EPEVTQTPSHQVTQMGQEVILRCVPISNHLYFYWYRQILGQKVEFLVSFYNNEISEKSEIFDDQFSVERPDGSNFTLKIRSTKLEDSAMYFCASSEARGSEAFFGQGTRLTVV.

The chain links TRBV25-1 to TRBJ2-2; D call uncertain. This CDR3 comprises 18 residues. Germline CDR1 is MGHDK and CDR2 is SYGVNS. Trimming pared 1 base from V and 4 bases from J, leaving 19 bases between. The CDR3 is CASSESPPYFPLTGELFF. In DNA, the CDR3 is TGTGCCAGCAGTGAATCCCCCCCCTACTTCCCCCTCACCGGGGAGCTGTTTTTT.

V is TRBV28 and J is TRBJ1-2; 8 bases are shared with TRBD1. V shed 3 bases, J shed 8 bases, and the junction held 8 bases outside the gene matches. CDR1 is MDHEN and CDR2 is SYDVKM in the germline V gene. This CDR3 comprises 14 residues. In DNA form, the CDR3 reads TGTGCCAGCAGTTTGGGACAGGACTCATCGGGCTACACCTTC. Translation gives CASSLGQDSSGYTF.

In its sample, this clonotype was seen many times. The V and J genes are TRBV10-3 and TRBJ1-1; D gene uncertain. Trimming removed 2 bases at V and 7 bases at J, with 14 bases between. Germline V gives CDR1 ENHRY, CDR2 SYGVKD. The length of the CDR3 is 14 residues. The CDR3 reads CAISEPWTGVEAFF. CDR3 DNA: TGTGCCATCAGTGAGCCCTGGACCGGAGTTGAAGCTTTCTTT.

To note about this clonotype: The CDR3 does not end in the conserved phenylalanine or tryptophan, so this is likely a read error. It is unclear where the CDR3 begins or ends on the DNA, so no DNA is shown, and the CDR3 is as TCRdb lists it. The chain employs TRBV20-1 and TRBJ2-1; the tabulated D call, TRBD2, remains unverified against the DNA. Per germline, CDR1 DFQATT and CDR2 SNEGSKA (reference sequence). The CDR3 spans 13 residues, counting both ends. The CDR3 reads CSARQTTGTSAGV.

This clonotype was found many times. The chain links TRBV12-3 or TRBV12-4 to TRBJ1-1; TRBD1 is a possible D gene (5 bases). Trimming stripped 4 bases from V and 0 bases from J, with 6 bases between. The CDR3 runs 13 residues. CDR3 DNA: TGTGCCAGCAGTTCACAGGTGAACACTGAAGCTTTCTTT. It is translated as CASSSQVNTEAFF.

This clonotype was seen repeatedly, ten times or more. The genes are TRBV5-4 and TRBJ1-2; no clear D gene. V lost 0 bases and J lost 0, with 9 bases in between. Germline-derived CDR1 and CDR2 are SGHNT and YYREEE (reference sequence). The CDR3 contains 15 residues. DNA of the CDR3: TGTGCCAGCAGCTTGGTGACACGACCTAACTATGGCTACACCTTC. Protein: CASSLVTRPNYGYTF.

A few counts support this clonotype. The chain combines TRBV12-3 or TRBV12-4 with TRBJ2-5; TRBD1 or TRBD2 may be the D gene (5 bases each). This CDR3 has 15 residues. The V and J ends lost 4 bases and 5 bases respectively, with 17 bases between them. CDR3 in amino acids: CASSSDPRGGETQYF. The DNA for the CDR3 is TGTGCCAGCAGTTCCGATCCCCGGGGCGGGGAGACCCAGTACTTC.

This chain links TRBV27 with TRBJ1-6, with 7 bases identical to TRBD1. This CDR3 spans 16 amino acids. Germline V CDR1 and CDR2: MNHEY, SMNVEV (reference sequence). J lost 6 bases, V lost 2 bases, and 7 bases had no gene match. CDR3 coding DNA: TGTGCCAGCAGTTTAGGGCAGGGGGTTGGTAATTCACCCCTCCACTTT. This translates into CASSLGQGVGNSPLHF.

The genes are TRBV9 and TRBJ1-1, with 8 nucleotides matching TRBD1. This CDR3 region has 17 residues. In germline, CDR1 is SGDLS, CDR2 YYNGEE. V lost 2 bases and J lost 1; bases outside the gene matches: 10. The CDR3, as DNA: TGTGCCAGCAGCGTTATCCCCCTCGGGACAGGGAACACTGAAGCTTTCTTT. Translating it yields CASSVIPLGTGNTEAFF.

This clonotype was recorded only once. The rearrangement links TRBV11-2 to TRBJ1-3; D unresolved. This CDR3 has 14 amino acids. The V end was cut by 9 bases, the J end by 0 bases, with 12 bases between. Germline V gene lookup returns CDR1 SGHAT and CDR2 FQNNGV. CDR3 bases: TGTGCCAGTTCGACCAGAAGCTCTGGAAACACCATATATTTT. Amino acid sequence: CASSTRSSGNTIYF.

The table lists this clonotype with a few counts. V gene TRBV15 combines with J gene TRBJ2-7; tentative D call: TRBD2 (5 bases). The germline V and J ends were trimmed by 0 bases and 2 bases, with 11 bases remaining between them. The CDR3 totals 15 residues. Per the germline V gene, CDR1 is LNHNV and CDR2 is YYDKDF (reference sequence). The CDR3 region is CATSRDGGRTYEQYF. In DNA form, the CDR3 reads TGTGCCACCAGCAGAGACGGAGGCAGAACCTACGAGCAGTACTTC.

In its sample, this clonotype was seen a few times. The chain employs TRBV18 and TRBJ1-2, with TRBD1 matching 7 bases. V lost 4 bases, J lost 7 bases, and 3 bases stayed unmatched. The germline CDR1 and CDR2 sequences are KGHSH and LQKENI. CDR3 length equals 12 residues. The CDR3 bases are TGTGCCAGCTCACGAGACAGGGCTGGCTACACCTTC. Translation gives CASSRDRAGYTF.